Each of the 24 T cell receptor beta chains below was sequenced from the same sample in a study of blood T cell repertoires in COVID-19. The assay was immunoSEQ multiplex PCR, and TCRdb's table has in-frame clones only and misses some. The table shows around 450,000 clones, with 80% to 90% occurring only once. Sequenced input: peripheral blood. These receptors were taken from a woman aged 30 to 39 with acute or convalescent COVID-19.

Notes on this clone: The identical CDR3 is also encoded by other nucleotide sequences in the sample. V gene TRBV19 combines with J gene TRBJ1-1; D may be TRBD1 (6 bases). Trimming removed 5 bases from V and 4 bases from J, with 11 bases in between. The CDR3 spans 13 residues. Germline loops: CDR1 LNHDA, CDR2 SQIVND (reference sequence). CDR3 DNA sequence: TGTGCCAGTAGTCTGGGGGCGGGCACTGAAGCTTTCTTT. This codes for CASSLGAGTEAFF.

In its sample, this clone was seen once. The J gene is TRBJ2-2, the V gene TRBV11-2; D unresolved. In germline, CDR1 is SGHAT, CDR2 FQNNGV. The CDR3 totals 12 residues. Trimming took off 5 bases at V and 4 bases at J, with 5 bases between the two ends. CDR3 residues: CASSLSTGELFF. The CDR3, as DNA: TGTGCCAGCAGCCTTAGCACCGGGGAGCTGTTTTTT.

The chain links TRBV4-1 to TRBJ2-3, with 7 nucleotides matching TRBD1. CDR1 and CDR2 (germline): MGHRA, YSYEKL. The ends lost 4 bases at V and 10 bases at J; junction bases unmatched: 8. The CDR3 spans 13 residues. The CDR3 DNA reads as TGCGCCAGCAGCCTACGGACAGGTTTTCCGCAGTATTTT. Amino acids: CASSLRTGFPQYF.

V usage is TRBV7-3 and J usage is TRBJ1-5; the D is unclear. This CDR3 spans 11 amino acids. In germline, CDR1 is SGHTA, CDR2 FQGTGA. V lost 5 bases and J lost 7, with 6 bases in between. The CDR3 DNA reads TGTGCCAGCAGCCATCGGCAGCCCCAGCATTTT. Residues: CASSHRQPQHF. Filled out from reference TRBV7-3 and TRBJ1-5, the complete variable domain reads GAGVSQTPSNKVTEKGKYVELRCDPISGHTALYWYRQSLGQGPEFLIYFQGTGAADDSGLPNDRFFAVRPEGSVSTLKIQRTERGDSAVYLCASSHRQPQHFGDGTRLSIL.

V and J are TRBV7-8 and TRBJ1-5; D unresolved. Looked up from germline, CDR1 is SGHVS and CDR2 is FQNEAQ. There are 12 residues in the CDR3. Trimming cost V 4 bases and J 7 bases, with 8 bases left between them. DNA of the CDR3: TGTGCCAGCAGCTCAGAGGGCCAGCCCCAGCATTTT. Amino acids: CASSSEGQPQHF.

This chain uses TRBV12-3 or TRBV12-4 with TRBJ1-1; D not certain. The CDR3 is 12 amino acids. V was trimmed by 4 bases and J by 8 bases, leaving 11 bases between them. CDR3 sequence (DNA): TGTGCCAGCAGTTGGAGGGAGACAGAAGCTTTCTTT. Amino acids: CASSWRETEAFF.

This clone has more than one count but fewer than ten. The chain employs TRBV10-1 and TRBJ1-1; tentatively, D is TRBD1 (5 bases). V dropped 6 bases and J dropped 1 base, with 12 bases sitting between them. Germline values: CDR1 WNHNN, CDR2 SYGVQD (reference sequence). The CDR3 spans 14 residues. The CDR3 DNA sequence: TGCGCCAGCAGCCCCAGGCAGGGGAACACTGAAGCTTTCTTT. It specifies CASSPRQGNTEAFF.

This sequence joins TRBV7-9 and TRBJ2-3; 8 bases match TRBD1. The CDR3 is 16 amino acids. Germline assignment: CDR1 SEHNR and CDR2 FQNEAQ (reference sequence). After removal of 5 bases from V and 4 bases from J, the junction contained 11 bases not matched to a gene. The CDR3 DNA sequence: TGTGCCAGCAGCGGGACAGGAAAAGGACCGTCAGATACGCAGTATTTT. It specifies CASSGTGKGPSDTQYF.

The chain joins TRBV30 to TRBJ2-5, with a possible D match to TRBD2 (6 bases). Germline V CDR1 and CDR2: GTSNPN, SVGIG (reference sequence). The CDR3 sequence is 15 residues long. Trimming cost V 2 bases and J 0 bases, with 13 bases left between them. The CDR3 DNA sequence: TGTGCCTGGAGTATGGGGCGGGATAACCAAGAGACCCAGTACTTC. Translating gives CAWSMGRDNQETQYF.

This chain joins TRBV6-1 and TRBJ1-2; D uncertain. Trimming cost V 1 base and J 0 bases, with 9 bases left between them. The CDR3 runs 15 residues. Germline CDR1 reads MNHNS; CDR2 reads SASEGT. CDR3 nucleotide sequence: TGTGCCAGCAGTGAAGGGCAGGCTGCTAACTATGGCTACACCTTC. It codes for CASSEGQAANYGYTF.

This clone appeared a single time. The V call is TRBV3-1 (or the pseudogene TRBV3-2), the J call TRBJ2-2; no firm D call. Germline CDR1 reads LGHDT; CDR2 reads YNNKEL (reference sequence). Trimming removed 0 bases from V and 6 bases from J, with 14 bases in between. This CDR3 contains 16 residues. This CDR3 reads CASSQDGRVGAGELFF. The CDR3 DNA is TGTGCCAGCAGCCAAGATGGAAGAGTCGGAGCCGGGGAGCTGTTTTTT.

The rearrangement uses TRBV5-5 and TRBJ1-6; D is undetermined. Trimming removed 2 bases from V and 7 bases from J, with 10 bases in between. Germline V lookup: CDR1 SGHKS, CDR2 YYEKEE (reference sequence). This CDR3 comprises 14 residues. The DNA for the CDR3 is TGTGCCAGCAGCTTCCGAGAGCCAAATTCACCCCTCCACTTT. This encodes CASSFREPNSPLHF.

V gene TRBV27 combines with J gene TRBJ1-2; D unclear. V was pared by 0 bases and J by 2 bases, with 10 bases between. Germline lookup yields CDR1 MNHEY and CDR2 SMNVEV (reference sequence). The CDR3 length is 15 residues. In DNA, the CDR3 is TGTGCCAGCAGTTTATCGTCAAGGGAGAACTATGGCTACACCTTC. Its translation is CASSLSSRENYGYTF.

This clone is a singleton in its sample. V gene TRBV21-1 combines with J gene TRBJ1-4; TRBD1 is the table's D call and was not checked against the DNA. TRBV21-1 is marked as a pseudogene. The length of the CDR3 is 15 residues. For the CDR3, the DNA is TGTGCCAGCAGCAGTGCGGTACAGGAGTGCGAAAAACTGTTTTTT. It is translated as CASSSAVQECEKLFF.

The genes are TRBV5-1 and TRBJ1-1; D is possibly TRBD1 (5 bases). V was shortened by 4 bases and J by 3 bases, with 13 bases between the two germline ends. The germline gives CDR1 SGHRS, CDR2 YFSETQ. This CDR3 region has 14 residues. This CDR3 reads CASSPHGGDTEAFF. The CDR3, as DNA: TGCGCCAGCAGCCCCCATGGAGGGGACACTGAAGCTTTCTTT. Based on the CDR3 plus reference TRBV5-1 and TRBJ1-1, the full variable domain is KAGVTQTPRYLIKTRGQQVTLSCSPISGHRSVSWYQQTPGQGLQFLFEYFSETQRNKGNFPGRFSGRQFSNSRSEMNVSTLELGDSALYLCASSPHGGDTEAFFGQGTRLTVV.

V and J are TRBV24-1 and TRBJ2-5, with 7 positions matching TRBD1. CDR1 and CDR2 (germline): KGHDR, SFDVKD. Unmatched junction bases numbered 12, after V lost 5 bases and J lost 4 bases. The CDR3 loop spans 16 amino acids. The CDR3 coding sequence is TGTGCCACCAGTGGTGACAGGGAGAAGGTTGGAGAGACCCAGTACTTC. Translation: CATSGDREKVGETQYF.

This chain connects TRBV9 to TRBJ1-2; D is undetermined. The CDR3 totals 14 residues. Trimming left V 4 bases short and J 8 bases short, with 18 bases between. Germline CDR1 SGDLS, CDR2 YYNGEE. CDR3 nucleotide sequence: TGTGCCAGCAGCCCCCATGACACCCCGGGGGGCTACACCTTC. It codes for CASSPHDTPGGYTF.

The rearrangement joins TRBV7-2 to TRBJ1-2; tentatively, D is TRBD1 (5 bases). The CDR3 totals 14 residues. V lost 1 base and J 0 bases, leaving 6 bases between the germline ends. Germline CDR1 is SGHTA and CDR2 is FQGNSA. CDR3 residues: CASSLDRPNYGYTF. As DNA, the CDR3 is TGTGCCAGCAGCTTAGACAGGCCTAACTATGGCTACACCTTC.

The V call is TRBV5-5, the J call TRBJ2-5; 7 nucleotides align to TRBD1. The CDR3 is made up of 16 amino acids. J gave up 4 bases and V 1 base, and 10 bases lay outside the gene matches. Germline loops: CDR1 SGHKS, CDR2 YYEKEE (reference sequence). CDR3 protein: CASSLSLTGAVETQYF. The CDR3 DNA is TGTGCCAGCAGCTTGAGTTTAACAGGGGCAGTAGAGACCCAGTACTTC.

The rearrangement joins TRBV6-5 to TRBJ2-1; unclear D gene. Germline lookup yields CDR1 MNHEY and CDR2 SVGAGI. CDR3 size: 14 residues. V was cut by 8 bases and J by 0 bases, with 11 bases left in between. CDR3 sequence (DNA): TGTGCCAGCTGTCGAGTAAGCTCCTACAATGAGCAGTTCTTC. Its translation is CASCRVSSYNEQFF.

The chain uses TRBV5-8 and TRBJ2-7, with TRBD1 matching 8 bases. This CDR3 is 15 amino acids long. CDR1 is SGHTS and CDR2 is YDEGEE in the germline V gene. J gave up 1 base and V 3 bases, and 6 bases lay outside the gene matches. The CDR3 coding sequence is TGTGCCAGCAGCTCTGGACAGGGCAAATCCTACGAGCAGTACTTC. Its translation: CASSSGQGKSYEQYF.

The chain joins TRBV5-1 to TRBJ2-5, with TRBD2 matching over 8 bases. Germline assignment: CDR1 SGHRS and CDR2 YFSETQ. V gave up 2 bases and J gave up 5 bases; unmatched junction bases: 2. The CDR3 loop spans 13 amino acids. The CDR3 here is CASSFTSGETQYF. CDR3 nucleotides: TGCGCCAGCAGCTTTACTAGCGGCGAGACCCAGTACTTC.

The chain uses TRBV12-3 or TRBV12-4 and TRBJ2-5; no clear D. The CDR3 has 13 residues. V lost 8 bases, J lost 2 bases, and 12 bases lay in between. In DNA form, the CDR3 reads TGTGCCAGCGGGCGAATGGTTCAAGAGACCCAGTACTTC. This gives the protein CASGRMVQETQYF.

In this sample, this clone turned up once. The chain employs TRBV6-6 and TRBJ2-1; 14 nucleotides line up with TRBD2. V dropped 6 bases and J dropped 8; count of bases not matched to a gene: 6. From germline, CDR1 is MNHNY and CDR2 SVGAGI (reference sequence). The CDR3 totals 15 residues. The CDR3 bases are TGTGCCAGCAGCAATAGACTAGCGGGGGGGGATGAGCAGTTCTTC. Protein sequence: CASSNRLAGGDEQFF.